This TCR beta chain derives from a study of cytomegalovirus exposure and HLA in healthy donors (TCRdb year 2017). With regard to the full study: An earlier analysis of about 560 of the donors reported about 280 Gb of sequence data and 95 million to 140 million unique TCR beta sequences obtained from around 190 million T cells. An early release covering approximately 600 HLA-typed donors comprised 250 to 350 gigabases of sequencing data and around 80 million unique TCR sequences. Among the roughly 400 genotyped donors, approximately 77% belonged to the genetic ancestry cluster associated with self-reported Caucasian donors. The aim of the study was to test whether cataloging public T cell receptors could identify signatures of past pathogen exposure. The study profiled the T cell repertoires of about 640 subjects by immunosequencing and related them to cytomegalovirus serostatus. In addition to the first cohort of around 670 subjects, a separate validation cohort of 120 different subjects was used. High-throughput TCR immunosequencing, statistical association of individual TCRs with disease status, and machine learning were combined to predict cytomegalovirus infection status. In a later analysis, previously published TCR beta repertoires from several hundred donors were re-analyzed and high-resolution HLA genotyping was added so that TCR occurrence patterns could be studied. Rather than drawing on any new phenotypic data, the later analysis identified candidate immune exposures from TCR beta sequences and the way those sequences occurred across donors. An earlier analysis of 500 to 650 of the donors applied high-throughput TCR beta sequencing to assess whether each TCR beta V gene segment acted as functional or pseudogenic. Donor age, sex, ethnicity and CMV serostatus were compiled alongside the repertoire data. Genome-wide SNP genotypes for about 55% of the roughly 670 donors were used in a later genetic analysis, which treated that subset as a discovery cohort. Every repertoire in the discovery cohort had been generated on one and the same sequencing platform. HLA typing included class I and class II loci at four-digit resolution. The number of donors typed differed by locus, with roughly 629-640 for A, B, C, DRB1 and DQB1, roughly 550 for DQA1, over 600 for DPA1, and 400 to 490 for DPB1. Because of strong linkage in the cohort, five DR-DQ haplotypes were treated as single units for association and clustering. Across some 400 genotyped donors of the cohort, an average of about 240,000 unique TCR beta nucleotide sequences per donor were sequenced, and roughly 20% of those sequences were non-productive. Overall study outcomes, separate from this receptor: According to the authors, the approach could potentially be generalized to other disease states and immunological phenotypes. In vitro tests confirmed that a few of the cytomegalovirus-associated TCR beta chains recognize cytomegalovirus antigens. Most TCR sequences were observed very rarely across donors, whereas some public TCRs were present in many individuals. An earlier analysis of roughly 570 of the donors showed that most TCR beta V segments appeared in productive rearrangements either about 87% or about 30% of the time, which broadly matched IMGT annotations. A further reported finding was that TCR beta sequences accurately predicted the HLA-A and HLA-B alleles for most subjects in the first cohort. Immune exposure information for the cohort was limited to CMV serostatus. HLA typing was unavailable for some donors at each locus, so association tests used only the typed subset. A later genetic analysis associated a missense DCLRE1C variant with V-gene and J-gene trimming of TCR beta chains, and an independent cohort replicated the association. A later analysis found that HLA-associated TCR beta chains were more clonally expanded and had lower generation probabilities than equally common non-associated chains. In this cohort, only TCR beta chains were sequenced, and detectable features were limited by the absence of alpha or paired-chain data. In both the original and validation cohorts, the classifier was reported to diagnose cytomegalovirus status with high specificity and sensitivity. The study gave a list of under 200 TCR beta chains associated with cytomegalovirus. A later analysis associated around 16,000 TCR beta sequences with specific HLA alleles at a false discovery rate of 0.05. In a later analysis, most CMV-associated TCR beta chains were found to appear HLA-restricted, with HLA associations seemingly driven largely by CMV exposure. According to a later analysis, TCR association rates differed among HLA loci, with DRB1 alleles showing the most associated TCRs and HLA-C alleles showing the fewest. A later analysis reported that several top co-occurrence clusters appeared linked to parvovirus B19, influenza, CMV and Epstein-Barr virus. Because the 87-base-pair reads could not distinguish some IMGT-functional V segments, including TRBV6-2 and TRBV6-3, those segments were excluded. A cluster of highly shared sequence variants was judged likely to be a technical artifact of the sequencing pipeline. Presence/absence analyses assumed roughly uniform sequencing depth across donors, an assumption that may not hold. When HLA alleles, especially DR and DQ, strongly co-occurred, TCR associations were difficult to assign to individual alleles. A later genetic analysis reported fewer N-insertions in productive TCRs among donors in an Asian-associated ancestry cluster than the roughly 700-donor mean. Because counts were too low, about 17 rarely observed V segments, including chromosome 9 orphons, were excluded from the earlier analysis of fewer than 650 of the donors. Correlated functional status among segregating V segments might be attributable to linkage disequilibrium, but an unknown experimental factor could not be ruled out.

Libraries were made using the immunoSEQ multiplex PCR assay. For the multiplex PCR, a mixture combining 60 forward primers for TCR Vbeta segments and 13 reverse primers for TCR Jbeta segments was used. Amplification of the CDR3 region of rearranged TCR beta genes was performed with a multiplex PCR assay on genomic DNA. The Illumina HiSeq System was used to sequence the amplified TCR beta libraries as 87-base-pair reads. In the authors' own workflow: A later analysis tallied roughly 78 million unique TCR beta chains across the 666 repertoires, and around 12 million of those chains were shared by two or more donors. Raw reads were error-corrected and collapsed into unique sequences by a nearest-neighbor algorithm in which closely related sequences were merged to remove PCR and sequencing errors. Alignment of CDR3 sequences to IMGT reference sequences was used to assign V, D and J gene segments. Each retained sequence needed at least a six-nucleotide match to both a V gene segment and a J gene segment. A rearrangement counted as productive if the CDR3 had no stop codons and remained in frame with V and J, and every other rearrangement counted as non-productive. Following IMGT convention, CDR3 was defined as the stretch from the second conserved V-encoded cysteine up to the conserved J-encoded phenylalanine. In an earlier analysis of around 540 of the donors, sequences lacking an unambiguous match to a single V gene segment were excluded. In an earlier analysis of approximately 550 of the donors, V segments were called functional above 56.7% productive rearrangements and were called segregating when the between-donor standard deviation exceeded 5%. A statistical classification framework was developed to diagnose cytomegalovirus status using the catalog of TCR beta chain sequences. V and J gene assignment, in a later analysis, came from comparing TCR nucleotide sequences with IMGT/GENE-DB human TR gene sequences. The TCRdist pipeline was used in a later analysis to assign CDR3 sequences and most-parsimonious VDJ recombination scenarios. In a later analysis, each TCR beta chain was defined by its CDR3 amino acid sequence together with its V-gene family, and reads lacking a unique V-gene family were excluded. In a later analysis, 450 to 600 highly shared, low-generation-probability nucleotide sequences were removed to address suspected cross-contamination and a sequencing artifact. In a later analysis, a clonal expansion index was calculated for each public chain from normalized within-repertoire ranks of inferred template counts. In a later analysis, generation probabilities were computed using a VDJ recombination model fitted to out-of-frame rearrangements, and the results were checked against IGoR. Hypergeometric tests were used in a later analysis to score TCR-TCR, TCR-HLA and TCR-CMV co-occurrence, with a repertoire-size bias correction applied to the TCR pairs. To estimate false discovery rates, a later analysis permuted the HLA or CMV assignments 20 times. A later analysis grouped co-occurring TCRs with DBSCAN, adding TCRdist sequence similarity when clustering within HLA-allele-positive subsets. Co-occurrence clustering excluded repertoires with fewer than 30,000 or more than 120,000 public chains, plus five with anomalous nucleotide sharing. This is the immuneACCESS table as TCRdb keeps it, with only in-frame sequences that have V and J called. A part of the clones is gone; compared with another copy, unresolved V genes explain less than half, and the rest is unexplained. The V and J calls and clone size come from that table; D and trimming were worked out from the DNA. The sample data list 160,000 or so clones, and around 77% of these were observed just once. Clones ranked in the top ten supply 3.7% of the sample.

The cohort consisted of some 670 healthy bone marrow donors. At the time of sampling, all cohort members were nominally healthy, though unrecorded immune exposures were likely present. The donor tested CMV seropositive and was one of the 289 seropositive cohort members. A peripheral blood sample was provided by each donor, and peripheral blood mononuclear cells were used for TCR beta sequencing. The Qiagen DNeasy Blood Extraction Kit was used to extract genomic DNA from the blood cell samples. The germline V gene gives CDR1 as SGHAT and CDR2 as FQNNGV. Trimming accounts for 3 bases at V and 0 bases at J, while the number of junction bases matched to no gene is 3. Taken from cysteine to phenylalanine, the CDR3 has 17 residues. Just the 51-base CDR3 DNA is kept, in frame starting at base 1. For this clone: It has no known antigen specificity. There are no base qualities to consult, and no much larger clone falls within one base.

Sequenced input: PBMCs. The chain is encoded by TRBV11-2 joined to TRBJ2-1; 12 of the junction bases match TRBD2. The TCR comes from a man aged 25 to 40 in good health and CMV-seropositive. The CDR3 reads as follows: CASSLTSGGISYNEQFF. The nucleotide sequence is given as TGTGCCAGCAGCTTGACTAGCGGGGGTATCTCCTACAATGAGCAGTTCTTC.